The sequence of this T cell receptor beta chain was determined in a study of T cells in Graves' hyperthyroidism and ophthalmopathy. The investigators amplified TCR beta CDR3 regions from RNA transcripts. The HTBI primer set served for first-round RT-PCR of the TCR CDR3. MiXCR was run by TCRdb on the multiplex PCR reads, yielding one entry per CDR3 protein. The sample lists around 520,000 distinct CDR3 sequences, approximately 25% occurring once. V lost 6 bases and J 2 bases, leaving 14 bases between the germline ends. This CDR3 comprises 15 residues. Germline CDR1 is LGHDT and CDR2 is YNNKEL (reference sequence). Ophthalmopathy cases met thresholds of Clinical Activity Score at least 3, NOSPECS grade at least 4 and duration under 3 months. This clonotype was recorded at least ten times.

Sequenced input: blood. V and J are TRBV3-1 and TRBJ1-5; D call uncertain. The clonotype was recovered from a woman between 25 and 40 years old with Graves' ophthalmopathy. The CDR3 coding sequence is TGTGCCAGCAGTGCGGGGTGGGGAGGCAATCAGCCCCAGCATTTT. It translates to CASSAGWGGNQPQHF.